These 18 T cell receptor beta chains were sequenced from one sample in a study of regulatory T cells in long-lasting Graves disease. Time point specified: newly diagnosed GD, antithyroid drugs for less than 3 months. The TCR library was made from RNA extracted from PBMCs. According to the study, TCR beta libraries were built with iRepertoire HTBI primers and CDR3-region Arm-PCR. TCRdb re-analysed the multiplex PCR reads in MiXCR, keeping a single row per CDR3 protein. The sample comprises 600,000 to 650,000 distinct CDR3 sequences, around 15% of which are singletons, and about 17% rests with the top ten. The data also belong to a second study, concerning T cells in Graves' hyperthyroidism and ophthalmopathy.

The source material was peripheral blood mononuclear cells (PBMCs), sampled at new diagnosis, from a patient treated with antithyroid drugs. The receptors were gathered from a woman aged 25 to 45 with Graves disease.

This clonotype was detected many times. J is TRBJ1-1 and V is TRBV29-1; D unresolved. The V and J ends lost 4 bases and 2 bases respectively, with 8 bases between them. Germline CDR1 and CDR2: SQVTM and ANQGSEA. The CDR3 consists of 12 residues. The CDR3 loop is CSVAGFNTEAFF. For the CDR3, the DNA is TGCAGCGTTGCGGGGTTCAACACTGAAGCTTTCTTT.

This clonotype was seen only a few times. Here the CDR3 reads CASSPLQQGDKNEQYF. Here the CDR3 DNA reads TGTGCCAGCTCACCTCTCCAACAGGGAGACAAAAACGAGCAGTACTTC. The chain uses TRBV18 and TRBJ2-7; D may be TRBD1 (6 bases). Trimming shortened V by 3 bases and J by 5 bases, and 20 bases separated the two germline ends. This CDR3 has 16 residues. Germline-derived CDR1 and CDR2 are KGHSH and LQKENI. Full variable domain (remainder filled in from reference TRBV18 and TRBJ2-7): NAGVMQNPRHLVRRRGQEARLRCSPMKGHSHVYWYRQLPEEGLKFMVYLQKENIIDESGMPKERFSAEFPKEGPSILRIQQVVRGDSAAYFCASSPLQQGDKNEQYFGPGTRLTVT.

The chain employs TRBV6-1 and TRBJ2-7; TRBD1 matches at 9 bases. This CDR3 comprises 15 residues. Germline trimming cut 6 bases from V and 3 bases from J; bases unmatched to any gene: 9. CDR1 and CDR2 from the germline V gene are MNHNS and SASEGT. In DNA, the CDR3 is TGTGCCAGCAGCCCGGGGACAGGGACCTACTACGAGCAGTACTTC. Its protein product is CASSPGTGTYYEQYF.

Only a few counts were recorded for this clonotype. One end of the junction fails to match germline, which may point to a read error. The chain recombines TRBV27 with TRBJ1-5; D unclear. The CDR3 is 14 residues long. Germline V lookup: CDR1 MNHEY, CDR2 SMNVEV (reference sequence). The CDR3 nucleotides are TGTGCCAGCAACCGGCGTGGGGTAAATCAGGCCCAGCATTTT. It specifies CASNRRGVNQAQHF.

This clonotype was seen a few times. CDR3 sequence reads: CASAAYISTDTQYF. CDR3 nucleotide sequence: TGTGCCAGTGCTGCCTACATAAGCACAGATACGCAGTATTTT. The genes are TRBV19 and TRBJ2-3; D remains unclear. The V gene's germline CDR1 is LNHDA and CDR2 SQIVND (reference sequence). The CDR3 extends over 14 amino acids. V lost 8 bases and J lost 0, with 12 bases in between.

This clonotype was recorded a few times. This rearrangement joins TRBV11-3 to TRBJ2-2, with D possibly TRBD2 on 5 matching bases. V shed 3 bases and J shed 7 bases, with 12 bases lying between them. Germline CDR1 is SGHNT and CDR2 is YENEEA. The CDR3 totals 14 residues. As DNA, the CDR3 is TGTGCCAGCAGCTTGTGGGGAGTCGACGGGGAGCTGTTTTTT. Protein: CASSLWGVDGELFF.

This clonotype was recorded many times. In DNA, the CDR3 is TGTGCCAGCAGCTCGCCCCAGGACGGTCTTGGAAGCTACACCTTC. It codes for CASSSPQDGLGSYTF. V gene TRBV7-2 combines with J gene TRBJ1-2; D remains unclear. Germline V gene sequence: CDR1 SGHTA, CDR2 FQGNSA. This CDR3 has 15 amino acids. The V end was cut by 4 bases, the J end by 9 bases, with 21 bases between.

This clonotype was counted at least ten times. This sequence joins TRBV28 and TRBJ2-7; 7 bases fit TRBD1. Germline V lookup: CDR1 MDHEN, CDR2 SYDVKM. The CDR3 totals 14 residues. The V gene end was trimmed by 6 bases and the J gene end by 3 bases; junction bases not matched to a gene: 8. The CDR3 region is CASSPAGTDYEQYF. In nucleotides, the CDR3 is TGTGCCAGCAGCCCGGCTGGGACAGACTACGAGCAGTACTTC.

This clonotype was seen ten or more times. The chain recombines TRBV12-3 or TRBV12-4 with TRBJ2-3; the D gene is possibly TRBD1 (5 bases). The CDR3 is 15 residues long. Deletions cut 4 bases from V and 2 bases from J, with 13 bases between. In DNA form, the CDR3 reads TGTGCCAGCAGTTCGTCGACAGCTTCCACAGATACGCAGTATTTT. Its translation: CASSSSTASTDTQYF.

This clonotype occurred many times. This chain links TRBV12-3 or TRBV12-4 with TRBJ1-2; 10 positions agree with TRBD1. The V segment lost 8 bases and the J segment 3 bases; nucleotides outside the gene matches: 6. CDR3 length: 14 residues. The CDR3 protein is CASGPGTGDYGYTF. The CDR3 DNA reads TGTGCCAGCGGCCCCGGGACAGGGGACTATGGCTACACCTTC.

The V gene is TRBV28, the J gene TRBJ1-3, with 7 bases identical to TRBD1. Trimming at V came to 6 bases and at J to 0 bases, leaving 14 bases not matched to a gene. Per germline, CDR1 MDHEN and CDR2 SYDVKM. The CDR3 is made up of 18 amino acids. This CDR3 is CASRRILLRDSSGNTIYF. CDR3 DNA sequence: TGTGCCAGCAGACGAATTCTGCTCCGGGACAGCTCTGGAAACACCATATATTTT.

This clonotype was observed at least ten times. The chain links TRBV6-1 to TRBJ1-4, with 8 nucleotides matching TRBD1. This CDR3 has 14 amino acids. Looked up from germline, CDR1 is MNHNS and CDR2 is SASEGT. The V segment lost 6 bases and the J segment 7 bases; nucleotides outside the gene matches: 7. The CDR3 nucleotides are TGTGCCAGCAGCTTTGGACAGGGAGTTGAAAAACTGTTTTTT. This gives the protein CASSFGQGVEKLFF.

This clonotype came up a few times. The gene calls are TRBV19 and TRBJ1-2; D not certain. The CDR3 spans 14 residues. The V gene's germline CDR1 is LNHDA and CDR2 SQIVND (reference sequence). The V gene lost 6 bases and the J gene lost 2 bases, with 13 bases spanning the gap. The CDR3 loop is CASRSGIGNYGYTF. CDR3 bases: TGTGCCAGTAGATCCGGGATTGGGAACTATGGCTACACCTTC.

This clonotype came up many times. The chain couples TRBV28 to TRBJ2-6; D is uncertain. Germline V lookup: CDR1 MDHEN, CDR2 SYDVKM. The CDR3 is 15 residues long. V shed 2 bases and J shed 2 bases, with 7 bases lying between them. DNA of the CDR3: TGTGCCAGCAGTTTAGGATTACCTGGGGCCAACGTCCTGACTTTC. It translates to CASSLGLPGANVLTF.

This clonotype was counted ten times or more. This rearrangement joins TRBV2 to TRBJ2-2; D gene uncertain. Trimming pared 5 bases from V and 4 bases from J, leaving 8 bases between. Germline CDR1 and CDR2: SNHLY and FYNNEI. This CDR3 is 13 amino acids long. In DNA form, the CDR3 reads TGTGCCAGCAGTCCGGATGGCACCGGGGAGCTGTTTTTT. Protein: CASSPDGTGELFF. Filled out from reference TRBV2 and TRBJ2-2, the complete variable domain reads EPEVTQTPSHQVTQMGQEVILRCVPISNHLYFYWYRQILGQKVEFLVSFYNNEISEKSEIFDDQFSVERPDGSNFTLKIRSTKLEDSAMYFCASSPDGTGELFFGEGSRLTVL.

V usage is TRBV28 and J usage is TRBJ2-3; the match to TRBD2 covers 8 bases. This CDR3 is 16 amino acids long. With V trimmed by 6 bases and J by 1 base, 9 bases remained unmatched. The germline V gene has CDR1 MDHEN and CDR2 SYDVKM. The CDR3 here is CASRVAGTARTDTQYF. CDR3 nucleotides: TGTGCCAGCAGAGTAGCGGGGACCGCTCGCACAGATACGCAGTATTTT.

V and J are TRBV10-2 and TRBJ2-2; no reliable D call. The CDR3 length is 11 residues. Trimming pared 8 bases from V and 8 bases from J, leaving 9 bases between. Germline CDR1 is WSHSY and CDR2 is SAAADI. This chain's CDR3 is CASYEPGELFF. CDR3 nucleotides: TGCGCCAGCTACGAGCCAGGGGAGCTGTTTTTT.

This clonotype was seen ten or more times. The chain links TRBV12-3 or TRBV12-4 to TRBJ2-3, with 8 nucleotides matching TRBD1. CDR3 length equals 15 residues. V dropped 4 bases and J dropped 2; count of bases not matched to a gene: 5. CDR3 amino acids: CASSSDRGDTDTQYF. CDR3 coding DNA: TGTGCCAGCAGTTCAGACAGGGGAGACACAGATACGCAGTATTTT.